The source of this T cell receptor beta chain is a study of blood T cells in healthy people across ages. This clonotype was seen at least ten times. The antigen remains unidentified. At one of its ends the junction is not consistent with the germline gene, which may arise from a read error. Germline CDR1 SSHAT, CDR2 FNYEAQ (reference sequence). The CDR3 is 15 amino acids. A sample-barcoded 5' primer and a J-beta primer mix were used in a second PCR of about 7 to 12 cycles. TCRdb called the 5' RACE reads again in MiXCR, with one record for every CDR3 protein. The sample holds about 780,000 distinct CDR3 sequences, roughly 60% seen once. Findings of the study overall: PBMCs were not sorted, which prevented a conclusive comparison of naive versus antigen-experienced cells. The long-lived group displayed more naive CD4+ cells, plus higher diversity, than the aged donors did. Estimated diversity across one million T cells was deemed an underestimate.

Collection of roughly 10 milliliters of peripheral blood was performed for each donor. This sequence originates from a young man in good health. Material: blood. The J gene is TRBJ2-6, the V gene TRBV7-7; D unresolved. Written as DNA, the CDR3 is TGTGCTAGCAGCTCCGGGCCGTTCAGGGCCAACGTCCTGACTTTC. As protein: CASSSGPFRANVLTF.